The rows below give T cell receptor beta chains drawn from one sample of a study of post-analysis software for immune sequencing data. TCRdb reprocessed the PCR reads with MiXCR, giving one entry per CDR3 protein. In the table there are hundreds of thousands of distinct CDR3 sequences, about 27% of which are singletons. The specimen sequenced was blood. The receptors were gathered from a girl aged 5-17 years with multiple sclerosis. Each CDR3 is given with its conserved first and last residue.

V gene	J gene	CDR3 protein
TRBV4-1	TRBJ2-1	CASSLDRDRGGNEQFF
TRBV5-1	TRBJ2-5	CASSPEAWEGEQYF
TRBV7-9	TRBJ2-5	CASSLVIGETQYF
TRBV6-5	TRBJ2-7	CASSYVWVGGEYYEQYF
TRBV29-1	TRBJ2-5	CSVAVGETQYF
TRBV12-3/TRBV12-4	.	CASSPGTNSGTSYEQYF
TRBV20-1	TRBJ2-3	CSARGIQERRDTQYF
TRBV20-1	TRBJ1-2	CSARGRVNGYTF
TRBV7-9	TRBJ2-3	CASIGAELVADTQYF
TRBV7-9	TRBJ1-2	CASSPQGQLYGYTF
TRBV7-2	TRBJ2-3	CASSPGTSGRSTDTQYF
TRBV5-1	TRBJ1-1	CASSFKGAAGYTEAFF